This record covers a single T cell receptor (beta chain). Source study methods: Scientists estimated how many nucleated cells there were by amplifying reference gene primers. The repertoire was sequenced with immunoSEQ multiplex PCR; TCRdb's copy has only in-frame clones and lacks some. Clone size and V and J calls were adopted from that table, with D and trimming inferred from the DNA. The sample consists of fewer than 350,000 clones, roughly nine tenths of them appearing once. The CDR3 spans 14 residues. Trimming removed 5 bases at V and 6 bases at J, with 13 bases between. CDR1 MNHEY and CDR2 SVGAGI come from the germline V gene. The sample belongs to a study of blood T cell repertoires in COVID-19. The wider study: Samples of COVID-19 (acute and convalescent) were obtained from the United States, Italy and Spain. Sample material is recorded as cDNA or gDNA derived from T cells, B-cell-depleted T cells, or PBMCs.

The participants were between roughly 18 and 89 years old and came from some 23 US areas. The chain joins TRBV6-5 to TRBJ2-2; a weak D match, TRBD2 (6 bases). The origin of this receptor is a woman aged 40 to 50 who had recovered from COVID-19. Sequencing was performed on PBMCs or T cells enriched from blood (not recorded which). The CDR3 region has the DNA TGTGCCAGCAGTCCACAGACTAGGCCCGGGGAGCTGTTTTTT. This encodes CASSPQTRPGELFF.